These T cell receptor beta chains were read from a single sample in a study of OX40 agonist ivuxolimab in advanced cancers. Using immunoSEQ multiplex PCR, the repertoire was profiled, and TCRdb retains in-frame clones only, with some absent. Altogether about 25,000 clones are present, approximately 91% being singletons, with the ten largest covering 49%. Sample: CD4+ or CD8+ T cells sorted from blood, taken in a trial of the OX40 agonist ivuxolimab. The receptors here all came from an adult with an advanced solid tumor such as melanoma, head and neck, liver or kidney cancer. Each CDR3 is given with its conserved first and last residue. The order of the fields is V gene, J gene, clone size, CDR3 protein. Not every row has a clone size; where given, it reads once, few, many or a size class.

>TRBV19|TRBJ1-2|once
CASSTTPIRESGYGYTF
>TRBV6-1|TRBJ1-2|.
CASSEGVGYTF
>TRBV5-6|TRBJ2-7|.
CASSLEGSGLSYEQYF
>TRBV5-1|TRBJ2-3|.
CASSLGLASTDTQYF
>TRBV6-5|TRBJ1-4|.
CASSLTDRAAEKLFF
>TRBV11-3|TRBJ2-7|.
CASSLVGQGSYEQYF
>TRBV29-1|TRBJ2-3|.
CSGLSGGATDTQYF
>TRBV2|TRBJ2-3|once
CASSQRTSDTDTQYF
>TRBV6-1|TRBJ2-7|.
CALRRGQDSYEQYF
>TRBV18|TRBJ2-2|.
CASSLTSGRNTGELFF
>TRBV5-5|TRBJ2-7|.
CASSPSESLGYEQYF
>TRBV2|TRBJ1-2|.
CASSEEGQGAGGYTF
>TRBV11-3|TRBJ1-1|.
CASSLRGIGNTEAFF
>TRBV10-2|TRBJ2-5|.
CASRRGGSQETQYF
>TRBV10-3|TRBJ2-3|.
CAISGDSTDTQYF
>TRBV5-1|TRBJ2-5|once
CASSLAGEGQETQYF
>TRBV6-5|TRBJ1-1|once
CASRESTGAGTEAFF
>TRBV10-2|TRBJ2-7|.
CASRPGTGGSYEQYF
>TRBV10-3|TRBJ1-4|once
CAISESGGKVYTNEKLFF
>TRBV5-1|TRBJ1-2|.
CASSTGQGDYGYTF
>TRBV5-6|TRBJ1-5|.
CASRTANQPQHF
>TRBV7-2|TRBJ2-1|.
CASSFSRLALNEQFF